This T cell receptor (beta chain) came from a study of control samples from healthy donors and cancer patients. The table came from immunoSEQ multiplex PCR; TCRdb's copy has only in-frame clones and leaves some out. This sample has 120,000 or so clones; roughly 87% occur once, and the top ten carry around 1.8%. CDR3 length: 15 residues. Trimming pared 5 bases from V and 1 base from J, leaving 14 bases between. From germline, CDR1 is LNHDA and CDR2 SQIVND (reference sequence). This chain connects TRBV19 to TRBJ1-1; D gene ambiguous. The receptor was derived from a man aged 18-30 years in good health. Material: blood. CDR3 amino acids: CASSLHSGWNTEAFF. DNA for the CDR3: TGTGCCAGTAGTCTGCACAGCGGTTGGAACACTGAAGCTTTCTTT. Variable domain in full (rest from reference TRBV19 and TRBJ1-1): DGGITQSPKYLFRKEGQNVTLSCEQNLNHDAMYWYRQDPGQGLRLIYYSQIVNDFQKGDIAEGYSVSREKKESFPLTVTSAQKNPTAFYLCASSLHSGWNTEAFFGQGTRLTVV.